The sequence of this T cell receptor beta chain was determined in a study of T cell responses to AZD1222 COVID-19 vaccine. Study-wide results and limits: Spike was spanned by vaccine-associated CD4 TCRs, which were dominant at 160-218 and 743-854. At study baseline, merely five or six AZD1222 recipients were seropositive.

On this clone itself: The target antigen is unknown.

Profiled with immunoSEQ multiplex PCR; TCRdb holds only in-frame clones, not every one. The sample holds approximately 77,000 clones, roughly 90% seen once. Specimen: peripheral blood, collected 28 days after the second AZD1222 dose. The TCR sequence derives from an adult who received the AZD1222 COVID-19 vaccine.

The CDR3 sequence is CASSLASGDGYTF. The CDR3 DNA follows: TGCGCCAGCAGCTTGGCCTCAGGGGATGGCTACACCTTC. This rearrangement joins TRBV5-1 to TRBJ1-2; tentatively, D is TRBD1 (6 bases). CDR3 size: 13 residues. From germline, CDR1 is SGHRS and CDR2 YFSETQ. Deletions cut 0 bases from V and 6 bases from J, with 9 bases between.